This T cell receptor (beta chain) was obtained from a study of blood T cell repertoires in COVID-19. CDR3 length: 15 amino acids. V gave up 3 bases and J gave up 1 base; unmatched junction bases: 2. CDR1 is SGHNT and CDR2 is YENEEA in the germline V gene. The table lists this clone with a count of one. Clones were read by immunoSEQ multiplex PCR, and TCRdb kept only the in-frame ones, dropping some. The sample shows under 250,000 clones, approximately 86% of them seen only once. This receptor was identified in a woman aged 55 to 70 with active or convalescent COVID-19. The chain recombines TRBV11-3 with TRBJ2-3, with 9 bases matching TRBD2. The sample was peripheral blood. CDR3 DNA: TGTGCCAGCAGCTTCTTAGCGGGAGGCACAGATACGCAGTATTTT. It encodes CASSFLAGGTDTQYF. Together with reference TRBV11-3 and TRBJ2-3, the CDR3 gives the full variable domain: EAGVVQSPRYKIIEKKQPVAFWCNPISGHNTLYWYLQNLGQGPELLIRYENEEAVDDSQLPKDRFSAERLKGVDSTLKIQPAELGDSAVYLCASSFLAGGTDTQYFGPGTRLTVL.